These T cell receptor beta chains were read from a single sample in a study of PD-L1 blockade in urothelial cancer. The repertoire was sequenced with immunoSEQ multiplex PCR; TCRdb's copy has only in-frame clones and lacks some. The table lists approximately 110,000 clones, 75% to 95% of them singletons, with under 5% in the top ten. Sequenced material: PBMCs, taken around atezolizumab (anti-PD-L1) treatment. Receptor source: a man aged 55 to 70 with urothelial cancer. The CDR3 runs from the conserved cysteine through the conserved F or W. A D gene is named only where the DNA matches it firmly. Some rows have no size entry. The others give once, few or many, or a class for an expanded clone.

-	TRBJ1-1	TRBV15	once	CATSTQGVSEAFF	TGTGCCACCAGCACACAGGGTGTCTCTGAAGCTTTCTTT
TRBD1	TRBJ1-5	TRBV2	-	CASTGGEDSNQPQHF	TGTGCCAGCACAGGGGGCGAAGATAGCAATCAGCCCCAGCATTTT
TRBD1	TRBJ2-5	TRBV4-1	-	CASSQGTGGDTQETQYF	TGCGCCAGCAGCCAAGGGACAGGGGGAGATACCCAAGAGACCCAGTACTTC
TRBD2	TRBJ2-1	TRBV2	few	CASSNSGGDNEQFF	TGTGCCAGCAGTAACAGCGGGGGAGACAATGAGCAGTTCTTC
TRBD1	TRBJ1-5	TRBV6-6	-	CASSFPGQGESQPQHF	TGTGCCAGCAGTTTCCCGGGACAGGGGGAAAGTCAGCCCCAGCATTTT
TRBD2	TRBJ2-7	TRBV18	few	CASSPGEGREQYF	TGTGCCAGCTCACCGGGGGAGGGCCGCGAGCAGTACTTC
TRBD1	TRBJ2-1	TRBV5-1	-	CASSLGGQGHNEQFF	TGCGCCAGCAGCTTGGGGGGACAGGGGCACAATGAGCAGTTCTTC
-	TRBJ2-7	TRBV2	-	CASSTTGRGLYEQYF	TGTGCCAGCAGTACCACGGGACGGGGACTCTACGAGCAGTACTTC
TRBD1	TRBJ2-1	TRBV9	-	CVSSEGQGSYNEQFF	TGTGTCAGCAGCGAGGGACAGGGCTCCTACAATGAGCAGTTCTTC
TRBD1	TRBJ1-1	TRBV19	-	CASRDRGPNTEAFF	TGTGCCAGTAGGGACAGGGGGCCGAACACTGAAGCTTTCTTT
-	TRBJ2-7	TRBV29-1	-	CSVADRTVGEQYF	TGCAGCGTTGCAGACAGGACTGTGGGGGAGCAGTACTTC
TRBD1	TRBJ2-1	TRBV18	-	CASSPTTGDVGEQFF	TGTGCCAGCTCACCAACAACAGGGGATGTAGGAGAGCAGTTCTTC
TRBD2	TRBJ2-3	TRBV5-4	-	CASKTSGGQGTDTQYF	TGTGCCAGCAAAACCTCGGGGGGGCAGGGCACAGATACGCAGTATTTT
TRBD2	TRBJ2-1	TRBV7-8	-	CASHSGRASGEQFF	TGTGCCAGCCATAGCGGGAGGGCCTCGGGTGAGCAGTTCTTC
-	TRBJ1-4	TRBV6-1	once	CASSELFPGLANEKLFF	TGTGCCAGCAGTGAACTGTTCCCGGGACTAGCTAATGAAAAACTGTTTTTT
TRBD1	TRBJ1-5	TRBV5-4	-	CASSPDRGDQPQHF	TGTGCCAGCAGTCCGGACAGGGGGGATCAGCCCCAGCATTTT
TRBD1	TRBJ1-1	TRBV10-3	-	CAINSGTGTTEAFF	TGTGCCATCAATTCCGGGACAGGGACGACTGAAGCTTTCTTT
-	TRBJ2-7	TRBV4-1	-	CASSQGGWRDSDYEQYF	TGCGCCAGCAGCCAAGGGGGTTGGCGGGACAGTGACTACGAGCAGTACTTC
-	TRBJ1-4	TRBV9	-	CASSGADNEKLFF	TGTGCCAGCTCAGGGGCCGATAATGAAAAACTGTTTTTT
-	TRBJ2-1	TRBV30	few	CAWSGGAGEQFF	TGTGCCTGGAGCGGGGGAGCCGGTGAGCAGTTCTTC
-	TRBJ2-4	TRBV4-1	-	CASSQAGFIQYF	TGCGCCAGCAGCCAAGCAGGATTCATTCAGTACTTC
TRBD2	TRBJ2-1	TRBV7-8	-	CASSPQGGEDNEQFF	TGTGCCAGCAGCCCTCAGGGAGGGGAAGACAATGAGCAGTTCTTC
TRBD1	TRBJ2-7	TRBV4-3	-	CASSRDPGQGYEQYF	TGCGCCAGCAGCCGCGATCCGGGACAGGGATACGAGCAGTACTTC
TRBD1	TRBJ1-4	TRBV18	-	CASSPQQGTNEKLFF	TGTGCCAGCTCACCACAACAGGGGACTAATGAAAAACTGTTTTTT
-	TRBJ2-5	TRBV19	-	CASSQRAPQETQYF	TGTGCCAGTAGTCAGCGGGCCCCGCAAGAGACCCAGTACTTC
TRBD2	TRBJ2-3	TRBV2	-	CASRGTSGADTQYF	TGTGCCAGCAGGGGGACTAGCGGGGCAGATACGCAGTATTTT
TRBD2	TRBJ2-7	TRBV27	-	CASSPRLAGASPEQYF	TGTGCCAGCAGTCCCCGACTAGCGGGGGCCTCCCCCGAGCAGTACTTC
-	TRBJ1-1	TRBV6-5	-	CASSYASGRDTEAFF	TGTGCCAGCAGTTACGCGTCCGGGCGGGACACTGAAGCTTTCTTT
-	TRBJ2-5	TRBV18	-	CASSPAGQETQYF	TGTGCCAGCTCACCAGCGGGACAAGAGACCCAGTACTTC
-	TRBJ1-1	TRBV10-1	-	CASRQLDDRTEAFF	TGCGCCAGCAGACAATTAGATGACAGGACTGAAGCTTTCTTT
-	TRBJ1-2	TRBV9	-	CASSVGQGNYGYTF	TGTGCCAGCAGCGTAGGCCAGGGGAACTATGGCTACACCTTC
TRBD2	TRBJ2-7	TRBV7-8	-	CASSLGTSGRYLYEQYF	TGTGCCAGCAGCTTGGGGACTAGCGGGAGATACCTCTACGAGCAGTACTTC
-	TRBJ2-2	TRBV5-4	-	CASRTLGAGTGELFF	TGTGCCAGCAGGACCTTGGGGGCGGGCACCGGGGAGCTGTTTTTT
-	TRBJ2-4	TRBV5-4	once	CASSFGGRGNIQYF	TGTGCCAGCAGCTTCGGAGGACGGGGAAACATTCAGTACTTC
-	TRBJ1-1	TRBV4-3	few	CASSQDLYRSHTEAFF	TGCGCCAGCAGCCAAGATCTTTACAGGTCCCACACTGAAGCTTTCTTT
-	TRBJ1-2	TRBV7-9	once	CASSPGRGQANYGYTF	TGTGCCAGCAGCCCGGGCCGAGGGCAGGCGAACTATGGCTACACCTTC
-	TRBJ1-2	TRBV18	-	CASSLEWAETNYGYTF	TGTGCCAGCTCACTGGAATGGGCAGAAACCAACTATGGCTACACCTTC